The 2 T cell receptor beta chains reported below all come from one sample, sequenced in a study of T cells in Graves' hyperthyroidism and ophthalmopathy (dated by TCRdb to between 2018 and 2021). The library was built by means of multiplex PCR. Reads for this sample came from an Illumina HiSeq 2000. TCR beta CDR3 regions were amplified from RNA transcripts. The TCR CDR3 was subjected to a first round of RT-PCR using the HTBI primer set and the Qiagen OneStep RT-PCR kit. TCRdb applied fastp at Q25 and MiXCR to the public reads, then kept only in-frame beta chains. All rows with the same CDR3 protein become a single entry with the most common DNA and genes. For this sample there are 350,000 to 400,000 distinct CDR3 sequences; about 19% appear just once. The ten biggest clones cover about 4% of the sample. The sample comprised blood. The receptors originated from a woman aged 18 to 35 with Graves' hyperthyroidism.

This clonotype came up a few times. In DNA, the CDR3 is TGTGCCAGCAGTTACCTGGGACTAGCGGGGGGGCCGGACGAGCAGTACTTC. Translation: CASSYLGLAGGPDEQYF. The V call is TRBV6-5, the J call TRBJ2-7; TRBD2 matches 16 bases. The CDR3 extends over 17 amino acids. V was clipped by 2 bases and J by 5 bases; unmatched bases: 6. Germline V gives CDR1 MNHEY, CDR2 SVGAGI.

This clonotype appeared many times. The chain couples TRBV16 to TRBJ1-1; 10 bases match TRBD1. V was pared by 4 bases and J by 3 bases, with 5 bases of the junction left unmatched. Looked up from germline, CDR1 is KGHSY and CDR2 is FQNENV. The CDR3 totals 15 residues. The CDR3 loop is CASSPTGTGDTEAFF. CDR3 nucleotides: TGTGCCAGCAGCCCTACCGGGACAGGGGACACTGAAGCTTTCTTT.